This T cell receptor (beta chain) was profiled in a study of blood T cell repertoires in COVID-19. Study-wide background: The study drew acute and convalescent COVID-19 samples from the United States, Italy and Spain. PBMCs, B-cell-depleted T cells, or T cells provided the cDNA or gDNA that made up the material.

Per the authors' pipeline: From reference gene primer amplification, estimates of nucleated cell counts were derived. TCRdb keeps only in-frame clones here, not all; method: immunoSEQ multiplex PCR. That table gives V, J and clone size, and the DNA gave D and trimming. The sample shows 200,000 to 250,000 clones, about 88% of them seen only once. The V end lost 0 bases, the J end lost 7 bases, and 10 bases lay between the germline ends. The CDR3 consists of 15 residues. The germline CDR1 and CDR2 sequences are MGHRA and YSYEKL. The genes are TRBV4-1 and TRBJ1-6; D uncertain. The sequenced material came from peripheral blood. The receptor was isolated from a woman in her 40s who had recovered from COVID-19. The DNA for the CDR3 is TGCGCCAGCAGCCAAGACCCTGGGCCCAATTCACCCCTCCACTTT. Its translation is CASSQDPGPNSPLHF.